Below, 15 T cell receptor beta chains from the same sample are listed, as sequenced in a study of blood T cell repertoires in COVID-19. The table came from immunoSEQ multiplex PCR; TCRdb's copy has only in-frame clones and leaves some out. The repertoire includes some 150,000 clones, about 80% of them detected once, and 3.5% to 4.5% sits in the top ten. What was sequenced was peripheral blood. These TCRs come from a woman aged 60-75 years with acute or convalescent COVID-19.

The rearrangement links TRBV14 to TRBJ1-2; 9 nucleotides agree with TRBD1. CDR1 is SGHDN, CDR2 FVKESK, per germline. Unmatched junction bases numbered 6, after V lost 3 bases and J lost 4 bases. The CDR3 has 15 residues. CDR3 sequence (DNA): TGTGCCAGCAGCCAGTCGGGACAGGGTATCTATGGCTACACCTTC. This codes for CASSQSGQGIYGYTF.

V and J are TRBV11-3 and TRBJ2-5; D not resolved. Per germline, CDR1 SGHNT and CDR2 YENEEA. Trimming pared 2 bases from V and 3 bases from J, leaving 13 bases between. The CDR3 consists of 15 residues. CDR3 residues: CASSLMPGTEETQYF. Here the CDR3 DNA reads TGTGCCAGCAGCTTAATGCCCGGTACGGAAGAGACCCAGTACTTC.

The CDR3 bases are TGTGCCACCAGCAGAGAGACTAGCACAGATACGCAGTATTTT. As protein: CATSRETSTDTQYF. J is TRBJ2-3 and V is TRBV15; D remains unclear. The ends were cut back, 0 bases at V and 0 bases at J, with 4 bases in the middle. The CDR3 runs to 14 residues. CDR1 LNHNV and CDR2 YYDKDF come from the germline V gene (reference sequence).

This clone was recorded a few times. V is TRBV29-1 and J is TRBJ2-5; 11 bases match TRBD2. This CDR3 has 12 amino acids. Trimming removed 7 bases from V and 3 bases from J; junction bases left unmatched: 1. Per the germline V gene, CDR1 is SQVTM and CDR2 is ANQGSEA. CDR3: CSALAGEETQYF. DNA of the CDR3: TGCAGCGCACTAGCGGGAGAAGAGACCCAGTACTTC. Supplemented by reference TRBV29-1 and TRBJ2-5, the full variable domain reads SAVISQKPSRDICQRGTSLTIQCQVDSQVTMMFWYRQQPGQSLTLIATANQGSEATYESGFVIDKFPISRPNLTFSTLTVSNMSPEDSSIYLCSALAGEETQYFGPGTRLLVL.

This clone showed up just once. The rearrangement joins TRBV29-1 to TRBJ2-5; unclear D gene. CDR3 length: 12 residues. The germline gives CDR1 SQVTM, CDR2 ANQGSEA. V was trimmed by 6 bases and J by 4 bases, leaving 12 bases between them. The CDR3 DNA reads as TGCAGCGTCGGGTTTCTAGGAGAGACCCAGTACTTC. Residues: CSVGFLGETQYF.

The rearrangement uses TRBV6-2 or TRBV6-3 and TRBJ2-5, with 9 bases fitting TRBD2. Per the germline V gene, CDR1 is MNHEY and CDR2 is SVGEGT. There are 20 residues in the CDR3. With V trimmed by 0 bases and J by 0 bases, 14 bases remained unmatched. CDR3 DNA: TGTGCCAGCAGTTACTCCCCCGGGCTAGCGGGAAGAGGGAACCAAGAGACCCAGTACTTC. Protein: CASSYSPGLAGRGNQETQYF.

This clone turned up a few times. V is TRBV4-3 and J is TRBJ2-2, with 7 bases identical to TRBD2. The CDR3 is made up of 17 amino acids. The V and J ends lost 4 bases and 4 bases, in that order; junction bases with no gene match: 12. The germline V gene has CDR1 LGHNA and CDR2 YSLEER. The DNA of the CDR3 is TGCGCCAGCAGCCCTTCGGCGGGAGCGCGGAGCACCGGGGAGCTGTTTTTT. This codes for CASSPSAGARSTGELFF.

This chain uses TRBV29-1 with TRBJ1-2; D is ambiguous. V lost 4 bases to trimming and J lost 4 bases, with 10 bases between them. The germline gives CDR1 SQVTM, CDR2 ANQGSEA. The CDR3 totals 12 residues. The CDR3 here is CSVAREGYGYTF. As DNA, the CDR3 is TGCAGCGTTGCGAGGGAAGGCTATGGCTACACCTTC.

This clone was seen a few times. The chain is built from TRBV4-1 and TRBJ1-4; 8 nucleotides line up with TRBD1. Germline CDR1 is MGHRA and CDR2 is YSYEKL. The CDR3 spans 18 residues. V was pared by 0 bases and J by 7 bases, with 13 bases of the junction left unmatched. The CDR3 sequence is CASSQDGRRTGSLEKLFF. The CDR3 region has the DNA TGCGCCAGCAGCCAAGATGGGCGCCGGACAGGGAGCCTTGAAAAACTGTTTTTT.

This clone was observed once. The genes are TRBV9 and TRBJ2-1, with D perhaps matching TRBD1 (5 bases). Germline CDR1 is SGDLS and CDR2 is YYNGEE. Trimming took off 4 bases at V and 4 bases at J, with 18 bases between the two ends. The CDR3 is 16 amino acids. The CDR3 loop is CASSPHGPQGYNEQFF. The CDR3 coding sequence is TGTGCCAGCAGCCCTCATGGGCCGCAGGGATACAATGAGCAGTTCTTC. Full variable domain (missing parts from reference TRBV9 and TRBJ2-1): DSGVTQTPKHLITATGQRVTLRCSPRSGDLSVYWYQQSLDQGLQFLIQYYNGEERAKGNILERFSAQQFPDLHSELNLSSLELGDSALYFCASSPHGPQGYNEQFFGPGTRLTVL.

The gene calls are TRBV12-3 or TRBV12-4 and TRBJ2-5; 7 bases map to TRBD1. The CDR3 extends over 12 amino acids. V lost 7 bases, J lost 5 bases, and 4 bases stayed unmatched. The CDR3 DNA reads as TGTGCCAGCATGGGACAGATGGAGACCCAGTACTTC. It translates to CASMGQMETQYF.

The gene calls are TRBV27 and TRBJ2-2, with a tentative D call TRBD1 (6 bases). Trimming pared 8 bases from V and 6 bases from J, leaving 22 bases between. This CDR3 comprises 16 residues. Germline V gene sequence: CDR1 MNHEY, CDR2 SMNVEV (reference sequence). CDR3 nucleotide sequence: TGTGCCAGCCGCCGACAGGCCCCGAGTGCGGCCGGGGAGCTGTTTTTT. Translated: CASRRQAPSAAGELFF.

This clone was observed a handful of times. V gene TRBV9 combines with J gene TRBJ2-2; 11 bases match TRBD2. V dropped 1 base and J dropped 6; count of bases not matched to a gene: 5. The CDR3 length is 16 residues. Germline V gene sequence: CDR1 SGDLS, CDR2 YYNGEE. The CDR3 protein is CASSVKLAGESGELFF. The CDR3 nucleotides read TGTGCCAGCAGCGTAAAACTAGCGGGAGAGTCCGGGGAGCTGTTTTTT.

As to this clone: Mismatch with germline at one junction end may stem from a read error. The rearrangement links TRBV25-1 to TRBJ2-7; D is undetermined. The germline gives CDR1 MGHDK, CDR2 SYGVNS. The CDR3 covers 8 residues. The CDR3 coding sequence is TGTGCCAGCAGTGAATCCAGTTTC. As protein: CASSESSF.

This chain links TRBV6-6 with TRBJ2-1; TRBD2 matches at 13 bases. This CDR3 has 16 amino acids. V was pared by 2 bases and J by 8 bases, with 6 bases of the junction left unmatched. Germline V gives CDR1 MNHNY, CDR2 SVGAGI (reference sequence). The chain's CDR3 is CASSYTGLAGWYEQFF. The DNA for the CDR3 is TGTGCCAGCAGTTACACGGGACTAGCGGGATGGTATGAGCAGTTCTTC.